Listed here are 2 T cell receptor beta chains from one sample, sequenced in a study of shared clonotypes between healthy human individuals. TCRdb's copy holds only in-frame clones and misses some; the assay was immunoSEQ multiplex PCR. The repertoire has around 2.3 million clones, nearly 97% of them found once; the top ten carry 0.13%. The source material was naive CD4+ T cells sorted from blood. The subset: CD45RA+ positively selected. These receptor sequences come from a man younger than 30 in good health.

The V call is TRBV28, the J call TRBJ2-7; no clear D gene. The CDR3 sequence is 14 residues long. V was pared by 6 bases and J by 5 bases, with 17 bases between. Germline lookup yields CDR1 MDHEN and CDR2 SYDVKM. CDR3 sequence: CASSWVSPRDEQYF. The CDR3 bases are TGTGCCAGCAGCTGGGTGAGTCCTCGGGACGAGCAGTACTTC.

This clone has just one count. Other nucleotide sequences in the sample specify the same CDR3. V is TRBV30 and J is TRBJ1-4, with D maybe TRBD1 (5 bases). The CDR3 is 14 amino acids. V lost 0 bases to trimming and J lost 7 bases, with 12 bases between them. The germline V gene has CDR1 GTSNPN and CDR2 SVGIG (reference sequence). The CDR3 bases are TGTGCCTGGAGTGTTGGGGGGGGAGGTGAAAAACTGTTTTTT. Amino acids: CAWSVGGGGEKLFF.